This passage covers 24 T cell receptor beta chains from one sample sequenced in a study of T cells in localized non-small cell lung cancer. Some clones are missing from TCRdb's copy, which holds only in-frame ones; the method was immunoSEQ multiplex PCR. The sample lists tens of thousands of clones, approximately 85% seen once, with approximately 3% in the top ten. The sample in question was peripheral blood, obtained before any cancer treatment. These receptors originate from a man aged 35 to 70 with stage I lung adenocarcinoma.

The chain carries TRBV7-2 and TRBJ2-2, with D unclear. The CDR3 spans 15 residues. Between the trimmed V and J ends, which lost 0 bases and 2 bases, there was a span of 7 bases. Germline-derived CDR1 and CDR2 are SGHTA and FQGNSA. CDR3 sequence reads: CASSLAGSNTGELFF. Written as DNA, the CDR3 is TGTGCCAGCAGCTTAGCGGGAAGCAACACCGGGGAGCTGTTTTTT.

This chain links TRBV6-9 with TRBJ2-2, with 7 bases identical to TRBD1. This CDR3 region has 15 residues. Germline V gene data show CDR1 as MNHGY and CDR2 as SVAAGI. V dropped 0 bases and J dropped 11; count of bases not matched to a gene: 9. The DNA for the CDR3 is TGTGCCAGCAGTTATTCCTTGGGACAGAGCCCCGAGCTGTTTTTT. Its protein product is CASSYSLGQSPELFF.

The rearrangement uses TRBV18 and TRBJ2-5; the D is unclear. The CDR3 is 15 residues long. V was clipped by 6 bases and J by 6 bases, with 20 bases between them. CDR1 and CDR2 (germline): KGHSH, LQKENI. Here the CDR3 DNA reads TGTGCCAGCTCTCTTACAGCAACCCAACGGAAGACCCAGTACTTC. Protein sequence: CASSLTATQRKTQYF.

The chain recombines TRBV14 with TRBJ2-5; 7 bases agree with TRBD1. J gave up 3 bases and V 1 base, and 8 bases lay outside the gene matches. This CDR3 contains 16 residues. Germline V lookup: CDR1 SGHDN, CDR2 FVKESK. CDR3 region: CASSQGTGQAEETQYF. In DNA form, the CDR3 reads TGTGCCAGCAGCCAAGGGACCGGACAGGCTGAAGAGACCCAGTACTTC.

In DNA, the CDR3 is TGTGCCAGTAGTACGCGGGACAGGACGTACTTC. It translates to CASSTRDRTYF. The rearrangement links TRBV19 to TRBJ2-7, with TRBD1 identical over 8 bases. The germline V gene has CDR1 LNHDA and CDR2 SQIVND (reference sequence). With 4 bases clipped from V and 12 bases from J, the junction kept 5 bases outside the gene matches. This CDR3 spans 11 amino acids.

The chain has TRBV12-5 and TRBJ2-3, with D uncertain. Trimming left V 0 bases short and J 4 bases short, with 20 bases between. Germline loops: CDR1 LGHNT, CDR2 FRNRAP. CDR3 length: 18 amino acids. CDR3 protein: CASGLVNLFSLGSDTQYF. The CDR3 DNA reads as TGTGCTAGTGGTTTGGTCAACCTCTTCTCTCTCGGGTCAGATACGCAGTATTTT.

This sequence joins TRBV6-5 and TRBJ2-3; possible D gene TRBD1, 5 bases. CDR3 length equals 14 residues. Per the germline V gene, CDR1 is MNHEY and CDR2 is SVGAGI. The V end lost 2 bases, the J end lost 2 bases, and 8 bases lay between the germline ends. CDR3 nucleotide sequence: TGTGCCAGCAGTTACGGGGCAGACACAGATACGCAGTATTTT. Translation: CASSYGADTDTQYF.

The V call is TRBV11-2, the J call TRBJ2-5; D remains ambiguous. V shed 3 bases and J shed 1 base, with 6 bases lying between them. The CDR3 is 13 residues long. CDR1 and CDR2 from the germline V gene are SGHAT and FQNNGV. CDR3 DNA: TGTGCCAGCAGCTTTGGATTCCAAGAGACCCAGTACTTC. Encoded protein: CASSFGFQETQYF.

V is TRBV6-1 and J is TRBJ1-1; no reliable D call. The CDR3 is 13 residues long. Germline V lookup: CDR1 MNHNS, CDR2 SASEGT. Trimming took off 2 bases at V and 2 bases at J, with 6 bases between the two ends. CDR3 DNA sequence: TGTGCCAGCAGTGAAACCTTCAACACTGAAGCTTTCTTT. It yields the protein CASSETFNTEAFF.

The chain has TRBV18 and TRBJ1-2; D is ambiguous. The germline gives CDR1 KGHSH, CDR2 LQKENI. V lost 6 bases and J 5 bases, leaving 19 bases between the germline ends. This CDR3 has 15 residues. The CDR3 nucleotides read TGTGCCAGCTCTCAACGGGAGGCGGCGAATTATGGCTACACCTTC. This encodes CASSQREAANYGYTF.

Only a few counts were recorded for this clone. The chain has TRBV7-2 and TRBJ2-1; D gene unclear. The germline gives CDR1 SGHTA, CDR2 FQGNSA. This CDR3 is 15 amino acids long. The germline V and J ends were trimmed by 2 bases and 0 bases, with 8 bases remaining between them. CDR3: CASSLMRSSYNEQFF. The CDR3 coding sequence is TGTGCCAGCAGCTTAATGCGGAGCTCCTACAATGAGCAGTTCTTC.

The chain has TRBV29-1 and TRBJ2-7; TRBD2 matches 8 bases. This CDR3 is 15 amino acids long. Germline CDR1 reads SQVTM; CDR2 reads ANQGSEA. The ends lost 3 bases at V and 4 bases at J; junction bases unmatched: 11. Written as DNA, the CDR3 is TGCAGCGTTGAGAAAAGCGGGAGTTATCCTTACGAGCAGTACTTC. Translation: CSVEKSGSYPYEQYF.

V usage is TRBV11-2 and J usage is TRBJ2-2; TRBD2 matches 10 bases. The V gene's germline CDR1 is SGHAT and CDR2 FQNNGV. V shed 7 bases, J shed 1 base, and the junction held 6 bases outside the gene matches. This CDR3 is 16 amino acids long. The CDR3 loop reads CASNALAGLNTGELFF. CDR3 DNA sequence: TGTGCCAGCAATGCACTAGCGGGATTGAACACCGGGGAGCTGTTTTTT.

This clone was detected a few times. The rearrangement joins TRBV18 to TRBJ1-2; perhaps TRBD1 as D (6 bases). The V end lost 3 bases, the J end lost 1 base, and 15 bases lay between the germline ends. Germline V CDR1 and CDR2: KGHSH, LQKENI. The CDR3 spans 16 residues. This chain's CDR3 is CASSPLPGGFNYGYTF. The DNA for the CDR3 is TGTGCCAGCTCACCCCTACCGGGGGGCTTTAACTATGGCTACACCTTC.

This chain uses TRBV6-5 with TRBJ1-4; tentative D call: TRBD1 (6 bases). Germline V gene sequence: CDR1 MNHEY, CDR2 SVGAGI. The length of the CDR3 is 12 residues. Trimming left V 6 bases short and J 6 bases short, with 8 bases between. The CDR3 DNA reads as TGTGCCAGCAGCGAGGGGGATGAAAAACTGTTTTTT. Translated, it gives CASSEGDEKLFF.

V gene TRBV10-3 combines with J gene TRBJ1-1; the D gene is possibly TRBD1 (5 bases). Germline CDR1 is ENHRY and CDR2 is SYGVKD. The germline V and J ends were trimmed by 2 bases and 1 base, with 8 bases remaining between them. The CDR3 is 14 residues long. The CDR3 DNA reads TGTGCCATCAGTGAGGCCCAGGGGAACACTGAAGCTTTCTTT. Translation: CAISEAQGNTEAFF.

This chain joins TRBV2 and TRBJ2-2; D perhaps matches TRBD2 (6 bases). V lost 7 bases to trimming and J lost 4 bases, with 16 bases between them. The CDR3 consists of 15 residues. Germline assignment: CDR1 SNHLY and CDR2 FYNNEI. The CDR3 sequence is CASTPGLEITGELFF. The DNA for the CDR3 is TGTGCCAGCACCCCGGGACTCGAAATCACCGGGGAGCTGTTTTTT.

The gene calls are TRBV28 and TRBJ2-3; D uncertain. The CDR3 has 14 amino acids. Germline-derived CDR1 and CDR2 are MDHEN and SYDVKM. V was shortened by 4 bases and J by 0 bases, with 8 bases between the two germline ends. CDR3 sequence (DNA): TGTGCCAGCAGTTATAACCCTAGCACAGATACGCAGTATTTT. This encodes CASSYNPSTDTQYF.

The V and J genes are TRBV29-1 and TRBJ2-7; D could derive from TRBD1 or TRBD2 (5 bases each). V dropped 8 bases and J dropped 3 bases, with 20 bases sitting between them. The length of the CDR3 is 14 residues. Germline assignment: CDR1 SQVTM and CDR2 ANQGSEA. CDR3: CSTRRGPPHYEQYF. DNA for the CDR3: TGCAGCACCCGCCGGGGACCACCACACTACGAGCAGTACTTC.

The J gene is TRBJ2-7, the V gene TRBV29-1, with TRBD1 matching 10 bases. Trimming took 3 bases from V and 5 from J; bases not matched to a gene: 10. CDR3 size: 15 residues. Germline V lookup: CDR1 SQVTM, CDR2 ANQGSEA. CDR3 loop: CSVDLGTGALHEQYF. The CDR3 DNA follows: TGCAGCGTTGACCTCGGGACAGGGGCCCTCCACGAGCAGTACTTC.

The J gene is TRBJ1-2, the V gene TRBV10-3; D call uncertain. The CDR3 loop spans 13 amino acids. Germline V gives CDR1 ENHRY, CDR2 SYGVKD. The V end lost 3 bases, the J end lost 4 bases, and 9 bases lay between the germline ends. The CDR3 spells CAISDGDFYGYTF. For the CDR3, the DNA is TGTGCCATCAGTGATGGGGATTTCTATGGCTACACCTTC.

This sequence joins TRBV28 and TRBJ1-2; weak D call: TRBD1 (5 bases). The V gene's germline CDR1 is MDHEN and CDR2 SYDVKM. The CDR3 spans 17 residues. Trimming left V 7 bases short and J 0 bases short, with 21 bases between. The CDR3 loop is CASTIGHNDGTNYGYTF. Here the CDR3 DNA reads TGTGCCAGCACCATCGGACACAACGATGGAACTAACTATGGCTACACCTTC.

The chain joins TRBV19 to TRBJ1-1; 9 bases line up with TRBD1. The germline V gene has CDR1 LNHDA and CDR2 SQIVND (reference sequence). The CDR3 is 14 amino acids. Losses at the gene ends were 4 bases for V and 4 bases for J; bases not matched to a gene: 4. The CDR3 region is CASSTGTGTTEAFF. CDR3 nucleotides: TGTGCCAGTAGTACCGGGACAGGGACCACTGAAGCTTTCTTT. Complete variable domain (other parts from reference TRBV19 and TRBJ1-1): DGGITQSPKYLFRKEGQNVTLSCEQNLNHDAMYWYRQDPGQGLRLIYYSQIVNDFQKGDIAEGYSVSREKKESFPLTVTSAQKNPTAFYLCASSTGTGTTEAFFGQGTRLTVV.

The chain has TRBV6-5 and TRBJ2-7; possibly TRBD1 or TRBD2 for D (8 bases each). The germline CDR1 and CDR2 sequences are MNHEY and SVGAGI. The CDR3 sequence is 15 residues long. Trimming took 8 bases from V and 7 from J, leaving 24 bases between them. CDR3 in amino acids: CASARRAGGGGEQYF. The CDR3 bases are TGTGCCAGCGCCCGGCGGGCAGGGGGCGGGGGGGAGCAGTACTTC.